This TCR beta chain came from a study of T cell repertoires in cytomegalovirus infection. Study information: Shared public TCR beta signatures pointed to both CMV infection and a matching HLA type. Study-level results: Adding up the frequency of public TCR beta families identified people who carried CMV plus the relevant HLA.

Trimming cost V 6 bases and J 5 bases, with 24 bases left between them. The CDR3 consists of 16 residues. The germline CDR1 and CDR2 sequences are DFQATT and SNEGSKA (reference sequence). One entry per CDR3 protein results from TCRdb running MiXCR on the reads. The data contain fewer than 300,000 distinct CDR3 sequences, around 25% of them seen just once; the ten biggest clones take up approximately 15%. In the case of this clonotype: Its antigen is still unknown.

The V call is TRBV20-1, the J call TRBJ2-3; a weak D match, TRBD2 (7 bases). The source of this sequence is a human donor in good health (CMV status not recorded). Some clones in this sample may be carry-over from other donors' samples. Source material: PBMCs. CDR3 bases: TGCAGTGCCCCTAAGGGGGGGGCTAACCCAGTAGATACGCAGTATTTT. Protein: CSAPKGGANPVDTQYF.